This T cell receptor (beta chain) was identified during a study of PD-1 blockade in mismatch repair-deficient tumors. Study-wide results and caveats: Rapid post-treatment expansion, then contraction, generally preceding radiologic response, marked tumor-resident clones.

Measured with immunoSEQ multiplex PCR; TCRdb has only the in-frame clones, and not every one. The sample gives roughly 70,000 clones, approximately 78% of which show up once; about 5% is in the top ten. Regarding this clone: The antigen is undetermined.

Mismatch repair deficiency was confirmed in all patients, by PCR or immunohistochemistry. TCR sequencing covered a few patients who responded to pembrolizumab. This receptor was identified in an adult with mismatch repair-deficient cancer. The specimen comprised peripheral blood, sampled 2 weeks after starting pembrolizumab.

The chain's CDR3 is CASSSELHEETQYF. In DNA form, the CDR3 reads TGTGCCAGCAGCTCGGAGCTCCATGAAGAGACCCAGTACTTC. J is TRBJ2-5 and V is TRBV5-4, with D uncertain. The CDR3 loop spans 14 amino acids. In germline, CDR1 is SGHNT, CDR2 YYREEE (reference sequence). The V end lost 3 bases, the J end lost 3 bases, and 12 bases lay between the germline ends.